Following are 2 T cell receptor beta chains from one sample sequenced in a study of shared clonotypes between healthy human individuals. Naive CD8 cells were CD45RO-negative, positively selected for CCR7, excluding terminally differentiated effector memory CD45RA+ cells. Sequencing was performed with immunoSEQ multiplex PCR; in TCRdb, only in-frame clones are kept and a portion is missing. The sample lists approximately 840,000 clones, about 96% occurring once. The sequenced sample was naive CD8+ T cells sorted from blood. The receptors derive from a man aged 25 to 40 in good health.

The chain combines TRBV9 with TRBJ2-2; 7 bases fit TRBD1. The ends lost 5 bases at V and 4 bases at J; junction bases unmatched: 2. This CDR3 has 13 residues. Per germline, CDR1 SGDLS and CDR2 YYNGEE. This chain's CDR3 is CASRGQSTGELFF. CDR3 nucleotides: TGTGCCAGCAGGGGACAGAGCACCGGGGAGCTGTTTTTT.

The chain combines TRBV7-8 with TRBJ2-2; D unclear. The V end was cut by 1 base, the J end by 1 base, with 1 base between. The CDR3 is made up of 13 amino acids. The germline V gene has CDR1 SGHVS and CDR2 FQNEAQ. CDR3 in DNA: TGTGCCAGCAGCTTAGAGAACACCGGGGAGCTGTTTTTT. Protein: CASSLENTGELFF.